This T cell receptor beta chain emerged from a study of T cell changes during pregnancy in multiple sclerosis (dated by TCRdb to the late 2010s). A note on the overall study: The study examined how the T cell repertoire changed over the course of pregnancy in women with multiple sclerosis.

This clone has more than one count but fewer than ten. The antigen it recognizes is unknown. Base qualities are missing; no much larger clone stands one base away. The method was the immunoSEQ multiplex PCR assay. The source is immuneACCESS, and TCRdb retained only in-frame sequences with V and J called. Part of the clones is not carried over; for the studies checked, unresolved V genes explain less than half of this, and the remainder is unexplained. The sample table lists tens of thousands of clones, about 91% of them with a count of one. The top ten hold roughly 0.91% of the sample. The sequences come from peripheral blood, collected before pregnancy. The TCR originated in a female donor with multiple sclerosis, enrolled in a pregnancy study.

The base sequence is TGTGCCAGCACGGGACAGTACGAGCAGTACTTC. This translates into CASTGQYEQYF. The chain employs TRBV11-2 and TRBJ2-7; the central 7 bases match TRBD1. CDR1 and CDR2 are read off the germline V gene as SGHAT and FQNNGV. Counted from cysteine to phenylalanine, this CDR3 has 11 amino acids. The CDR3 DNA has 33 bases and is translated from base 1. Germline trimming: 7 bases from V, 4 bases from J; junction bases outside gene matches: 1.